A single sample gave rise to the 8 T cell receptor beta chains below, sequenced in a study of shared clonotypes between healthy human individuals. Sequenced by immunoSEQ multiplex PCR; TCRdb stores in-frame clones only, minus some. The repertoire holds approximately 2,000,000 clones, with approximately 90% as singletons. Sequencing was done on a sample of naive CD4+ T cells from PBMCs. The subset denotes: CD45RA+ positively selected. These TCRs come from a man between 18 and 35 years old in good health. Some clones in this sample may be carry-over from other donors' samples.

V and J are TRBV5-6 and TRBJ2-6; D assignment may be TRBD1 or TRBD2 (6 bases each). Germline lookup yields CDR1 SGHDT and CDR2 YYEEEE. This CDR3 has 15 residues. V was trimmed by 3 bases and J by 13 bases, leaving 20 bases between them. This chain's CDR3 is CASSSQGRGREVLTF. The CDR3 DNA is TGTGCCAGCAGCTCCCAAGGACGGGGGCGGGAAGTCCTGACTTTC.

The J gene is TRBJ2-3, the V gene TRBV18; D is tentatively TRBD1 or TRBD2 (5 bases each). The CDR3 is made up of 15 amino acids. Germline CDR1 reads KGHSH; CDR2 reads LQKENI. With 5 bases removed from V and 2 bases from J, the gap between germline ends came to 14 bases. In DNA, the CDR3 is TGTGCCAGCTCATCCACCTGGGGGTCCACAGATACGCAGTATTTT. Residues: CASSSTWGSTDTQYF.

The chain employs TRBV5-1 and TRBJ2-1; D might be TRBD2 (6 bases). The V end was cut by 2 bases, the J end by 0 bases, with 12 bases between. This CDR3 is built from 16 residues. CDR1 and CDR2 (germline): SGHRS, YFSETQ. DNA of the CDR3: TGCGCCAGCAGCTTCCGGGACTTAAGCTCCTACAATGAGCAGTTCTTC. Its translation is CASSFRDLSSYNEQFF.

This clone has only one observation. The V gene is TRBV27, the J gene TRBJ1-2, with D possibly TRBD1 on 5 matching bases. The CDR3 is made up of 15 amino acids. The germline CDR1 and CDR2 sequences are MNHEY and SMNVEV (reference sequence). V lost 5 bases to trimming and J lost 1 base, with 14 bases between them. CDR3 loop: CASSPQGRLNYGYTF. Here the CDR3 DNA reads TGTGCCAGCAGTCCCCAGGGACGTCTTAACTATGGCTACACCTTC.

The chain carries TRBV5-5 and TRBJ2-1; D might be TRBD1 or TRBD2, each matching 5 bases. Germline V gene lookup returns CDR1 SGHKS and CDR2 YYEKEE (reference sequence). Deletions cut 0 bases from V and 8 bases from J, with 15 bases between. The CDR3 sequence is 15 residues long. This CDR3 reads CASSLGRGWGDEQFF. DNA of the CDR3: TGTGCCAGCAGCTTGGGTCGCGGGTGGGGCGATGAGCAGTTCTTC.

In DNA form, the CDR3 reads TGTGCCAGCTCACCATCAGGAGGGACCAACACCGGGGAGCTGTTTTTT. Encoded protein: CASSPSGGTNTGELFF. The chain employs TRBV18 and TRBJ2-2; perhaps TRBD2 as D (6 bases). V shed 2 bases and J shed 2 bases, with 12 bases lying between them. CDR3 length: 16 residues. The germline CDR1 and CDR2 sequences are KGHSH and LQKENI.

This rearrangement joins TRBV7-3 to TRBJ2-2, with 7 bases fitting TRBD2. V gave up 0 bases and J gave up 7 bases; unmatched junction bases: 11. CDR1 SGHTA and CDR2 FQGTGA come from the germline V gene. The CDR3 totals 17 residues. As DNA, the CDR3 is TGTGCCAGCAGCTTAACGCGGATCAGCGGGGAAGGCGGGGAGCTGTTTTTT. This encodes CASSLTRISGEGGELFF.

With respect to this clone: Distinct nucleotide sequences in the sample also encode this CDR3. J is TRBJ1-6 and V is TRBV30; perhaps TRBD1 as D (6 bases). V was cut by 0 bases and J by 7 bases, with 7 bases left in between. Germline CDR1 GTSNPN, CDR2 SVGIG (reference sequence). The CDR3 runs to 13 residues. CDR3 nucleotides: TGTGCCTGGAGTGTGCAGGGGAATTCACCCCTCCACTTT. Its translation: CAWSVQGNSPLHF.